These 15 T cell receptor beta chains were sequenced from one sample in a study of T cell responses to AZD1222 COVID-19 vaccine. Data came from immunoSEQ multiplex PCR; TCRdb stores just in-frame clones and leaves some out. The sample lists about 140,000 clones; more than 90% were seen once. Source: peripheral blood, taken on day 0 of AZD1222 vaccination. The receptors were gathered from an adult in good health.

V is TRBV4-1 and J is TRBJ1-5; TRBD1 might be the D (6 bases). Germline V gene data show CDR1 as MGHRA and CDR2 as YSYEKL. The V and J ends lost 0 bases and 4 bases respectively, with 16 bases between them. This CDR3 has 17 residues. CDR3 in amino acids: CASSQEGLGTKNQPQHF. The CDR3 DNA reads TGCGCCAGCAGCCAAGAAGGTTTGGGGACAAAGAATCAGCCCCAGCATTTT.

The chain recombines TRBV7-6 with TRBJ2-7; 12 bases map to TRBD2. This CDR3 is 19 amino acids long. Germline V CDR1 and CDR2: SGHVS, FNYEAQ. Losses at the gene ends were 5 bases for V and 3 bases for J; bases not matched to a gene: 17. The CDR3 DNA is TGTGCCAGCAGCCAGGGGCGGGGACTAGCGGGTATGGGGGACTACGAGCAGTACTTC. Its protein is CASSQGRGLAGMGDYEQYF.

This clone was seen once. The chain links TRBV6-5 to TRBJ1-1; D is undetermined. V was cut by 8 bases and J by 0 bases, with 13 bases left in between. The CDR3 contains 14 residues. CDR1 and CDR2 from the germline V gene are MNHEY and SVGAGI. CDR3 nucleotide sequence: TGTGCCAGCGGTCAGGCGCCTATGAACACTGAAGCTTTCTTT. It yields the protein CASGQAPMNTEAFF.

This sequence joins TRBV3-1 (or the pseudogene TRBV3-2) and TRBJ2-7; TRBD2 is a possible D gene (7 bases). V dropped 3 bases and J dropped 0 bases, with 12 bases sitting between them. CDR3 length: 15 amino acids. From germline, CDR1 is LGHDT and CDR2 YNNKEL (reference sequence). In DNA form, the CDR3 reads TGTGCCAGCAGCCAGTGGGGGGGGCGCTCCTACGAGCAGTACTTC. Its protein product is CASSQWGGRSYEQYF.

The V gene is TRBV27, the J gene TRBJ2-7; 7 positions agree with TRBD1. V was clipped by 5 bases and J by 2 bases; unmatched bases: 6. Looked up from germline, CDR1 is MNHEY and CDR2 is SMNVEV (reference sequence). The CDR3 runs 14 residues. CDR3 amino acids: CASSPRDRPYEQYF. As DNA, the CDR3 is TGTGCCAGCAGTCCGAGGGACAGACCCTACGAGCAGTACTTC.

The J gene is TRBJ1-4, the V gene TRBV15; no definite D call. CDR1 and CDR2 (germline): LNHNV, YYDKDF (reference sequence). The CDR3 has 15 amino acids. V was cut by 6 bases and J by 8 bases, with 19 bases left in between. CDR3 protein: CATSFDWGVEEKLFF. The DNA of the CDR3 is TGTGCCACCAGTTTCGACTGGGGAGTGGAGGAAAAACTGTTTTTT.

The V call is TRBV29-1, the J call TRBJ1-3; D ambiguous. The CDR3 is made up of 13 amino acids. V lost 7 bases to trimming and J lost 6 bases, with 16 bases between them. Germline V gene lookup returns CDR1 SQVTM and CDR2 ANQGSEA. CDR3 amino acids: CSALLGTANTIYF. The CDR3 DNA follows: TGCAGCGCGCTCCTCGGAACGGCAAACACCATATATTTT.

V is TRBV7-2 and J is TRBJ2-7; D may be TRBD2 (5 bases). CDR1 is SGHTA, CDR2 FQGNSA, per germline. The CDR3 is made up of 13 amino acids. Deletions cut 0 bases from V and 7 bases from J, with 10 bases between. The CDR3 region has the DNA TGTGCCAGCAGCTTAGCGGGAGTAAGGGAGCAGTACTTC. Protein sequence: CASSLAGVREQYF. The entire variable domain, with the rest obtained from reference TRBV7-2 and TRBJ2-7, is as follows: GAGVSQSPSNKVTEKGKDVELRCDPISGHTALYWYRQSLGQGLEFLIYFQGNSAPDKSGLPSDRFSAERTGGSVSTLTIQRTQQEDSAVYLCASSLAGVREQYFGPGTRLTVT.

The chain employs TRBV9 and TRBJ1-2, with TRBD1 as a possible D gene (5 bases). The CDR3 extends over 12 amino acids. The germline CDR1 and CDR2 sequences are SGDLS and YYNGEE. The V end lost 3 bases, the J end lost 8 bases, and 11 bases lay between the germline ends. This CDR3 reads CASSGGVGGYTF. The CDR3 DNA follows: TGTGCCAGCAGCGGAGGGGTAGGAGGCTACACCTTC.

Only a few counts were recorded for this clone. This specimen includes other DNA sequences encoding the same CDR3. V gene TRBV5-4 combines with J gene TRBJ2-3, with D unresolved. Germline V gene sequence: CDR1 SGHNT, CDR2 YYREEE (reference sequence). This CDR3 contains 11 residues. The germline V and J ends were trimmed by 0 bases and 4 bases, with 0 bases remaining between them. The CDR3 DNA reads as TGTGCCAGCAGCTTGGCAGATACGCAGTATTTT. It specifies CASSLADTQYF.

This chain links TRBV28 with TRBJ1-4; D gene unclear. The CDR3 extends over 15 amino acids. Trimming stripped 5 bases from V and 6 bases from J, with 16 bases between. Germline V gives CDR1 MDHEN, CDR2 SYDVKM. The CDR3 sequence is CASSETPGSYEKLFF. DNA of the CDR3: TGTGCCAGCAGTGAGACCCCGGGATCTTATGAAAAACTGTTTTTT.

Comments on this clone: At one end, the junction sequence differs from germline, possibly due to a read error. This rearrangement joins TRBV25-1 to TRBJ2-3; tentative D call: TRBD2 (6 bases). CDR3 size: 15 residues. Germline CDR1 reads MGHDK; CDR2 reads SYGVNS. CDR3 loop: CASSQYRETTDTQYF. The CDR3 coding sequence is TGTGCCAGCAGTCAATACCGGGAGACCACAGATACGCAGTATTTT.

This rearrangement joins TRBV6-5 to TRBJ2-7; D may match TRBD1 or TRBD2 (5 bases each). Looked up from germline, CDR1 is MNHEY and CDR2 is SVGAGI. V was cut by 5 bases and J by 3 bases, with 14 bases left in between. The CDR3 sequence is 14 residues long. The CDR3 sequence: CASSPLGGVYEQYF. The CDR3 DNA reads TGTGCCAGCAGTCCCCTTGGGGGAGTCTACGAGCAGTACTTC.

The V call is TRBV5-8, the J call TRBJ1-1, with D possibly matching TRBD1 (6 bases). Trimming removed 4 bases from V and 4 bases from J, with 14 bases in between. CDR3 length: 14 amino acids. Per germline, CDR1 SGHTS and CDR2 YDEGEE. This chain's CDR3 is CASSHEGGSTEAFF. The CDR3 nucleotides are TGTGCCAGCAGCCATGAGGGGGGAAGCACTGAAGCTTTCTTT.

V is TRBV7-9 and J is TRBJ1-3; 7 positions match TRBD1. Per germline, CDR1 SEHNR and CDR2 FQNEAQ (reference sequence). The length of the CDR3 is 17 residues. V lost 1 base, J lost 0 bases, and 6 bases stayed unmatched. CDR3 DNA: TGTGCCAGCAGCTTAGGGACAGGAGATTACTCTGGAAACACCATATATTTT. Amino acids: CASSLGTGDYSGNTIYF. Complete variable domain (other parts from reference TRBV7-9 and TRBJ1-3): DTGVSQNPRHKITKRGQNVTFRCDPISEHNRLYWYRQTLGQGPEFLTYFQNEAQLEKSRLLSDRFSAERPKGSFSTLEIQRTEQGDSAMYLCASSLGTGDYSGNTIYFGEGSWLTVV.